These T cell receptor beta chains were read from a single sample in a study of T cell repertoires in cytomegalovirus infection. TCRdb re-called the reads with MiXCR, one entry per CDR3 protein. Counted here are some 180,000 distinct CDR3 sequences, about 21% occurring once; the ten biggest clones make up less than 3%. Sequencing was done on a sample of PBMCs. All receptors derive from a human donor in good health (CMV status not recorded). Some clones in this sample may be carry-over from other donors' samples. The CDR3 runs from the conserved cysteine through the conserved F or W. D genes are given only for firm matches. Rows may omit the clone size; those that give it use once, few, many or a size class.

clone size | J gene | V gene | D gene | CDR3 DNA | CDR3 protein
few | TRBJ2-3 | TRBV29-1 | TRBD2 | TGCAGCGTTGAAGATCGAGCGGGGCGAAGCACAGATACGCAGTATTTT | CSVEDRAGRSTDTQYF
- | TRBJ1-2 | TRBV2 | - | TGTGCCAGCACCACCGGGACTTCTGGTTCTTATGGCTACACCTTC | CASTTGTSGSYGYTF
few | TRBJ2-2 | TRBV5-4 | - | TGTGCCAGCAGCTTGGCGTTGTTCGACGGGGAGCTGTTTTTT | CASSLALFDGELFF
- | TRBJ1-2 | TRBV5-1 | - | TGCGCCAGCGGGAGCGGGGTAGGCTACACCTTC | CASGSGVGYTF
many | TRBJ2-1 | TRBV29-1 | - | TGCAGCGCCCCCGTAGGGGGGTTCTCCTACAATGAGCAGTTCTTC | CSAPVGGFSYNEQFF
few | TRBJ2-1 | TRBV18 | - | TGTGCCAGCTCACCAGACGCCCCCAAGCAGTTCTTC | CASSPDAPKQFF
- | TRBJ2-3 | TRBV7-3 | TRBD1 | TGTGCCAGCAGCGCCCGACAGGGGGGACGGGGAGATACGCAGTATTTT | CASSARQGGRGDTQYF
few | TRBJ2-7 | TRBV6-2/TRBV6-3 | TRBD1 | TGTGCCAGCAGCCGCCGGACAGGGCGTATCTTC | CASSRRTGRIF
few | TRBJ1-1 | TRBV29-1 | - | TGCAGCGTTGGGGGGGGGCAGCGGTTTGCTGAAGCTTTCTTT | CSVGGGQRFAEAFF
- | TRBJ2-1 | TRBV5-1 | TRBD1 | TGCGCCAGCTCCCGGACGACAGGGGGGGTTAATGAGCAGTTCTTC | CASSRTTGGVNEQFF
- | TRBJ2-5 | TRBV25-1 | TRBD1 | TGTGCCAGCAGTGAATATCTCGGCAGGGGGCCAAGAATAGAGACCCAGTACTTC | CASSEYLGRGPRIETQYF
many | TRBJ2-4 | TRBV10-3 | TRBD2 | TGTGCCATCAGTGACCCCAATTGGACTAGCGGGCATCAGTACTTC | CAISDPNWTSGHQYF
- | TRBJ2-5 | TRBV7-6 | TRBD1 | TGTGCCAGCAGCTCCGGACAGGGGGCCGGGGAGACCCAGTACTTC | CASSSGQGAGETQYF
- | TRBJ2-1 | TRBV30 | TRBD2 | TGTGCCTGGAGTGCATCCGGGACTAGCGGGTTATCCAATGAGCAGTTCTTC | CAWSASGTSGLSNEQFF
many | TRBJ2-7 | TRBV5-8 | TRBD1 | TGTGCCAGCACCAAGCCCCGGGACAGCTACGAGCAGTACTTC | CASTKPRDSYEQYF
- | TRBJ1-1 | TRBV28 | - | TGTGCCAGCAGTACCGCGGATGGGGCTTTCTTT | CASSTADGAFF
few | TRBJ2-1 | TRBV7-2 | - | TGTGCCAGCAGCTTATTGTGGGGAGGCGGCAATGAGCAGTTCTTC | CASSLLWGGGNEQFF
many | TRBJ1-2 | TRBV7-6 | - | TGTGCCAGCATTTCCCCGCTGGGGGGCTCAAACTATGGCTACACCTTC | CASISPLGGSNYGYTF
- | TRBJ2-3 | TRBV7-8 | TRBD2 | TGTGCCAGCAGCTTAGCCTCGATACTAGCGGCTCCGCTGAGAGATACGCAGTATTTT | CASSLASILAAPLRDTQYF
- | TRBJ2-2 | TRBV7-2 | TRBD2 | TGTGCCAGCAGCTTAGGATCGGAACGGGAGGTTACCGGGGAGCTGTTTTTT | CASSLGSEREVTGELFF
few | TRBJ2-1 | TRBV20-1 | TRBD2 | TGCAGTGCTAGAGGGGGTCTAGCGGGTAACAAAACCCACTACAATGAGCAGTTCTTC | CSARGGLAGNKTHYNEQFF
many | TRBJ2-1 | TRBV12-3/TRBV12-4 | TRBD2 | TGTGCCAGCAGTTTAAGTTATAGGTCTAGCGGATACAATGAGCAGTTCTTC | CASSLSYRSSGYNEQFF
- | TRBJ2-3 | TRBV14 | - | TGTGCCAGCAGCCAAGCCGGGGCGGCAGATACGCAGTATTTT | CASSQAGAADTQYF
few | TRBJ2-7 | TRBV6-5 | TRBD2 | TGTGCCAGCAGTTCACGACTAGCGGGAGGCTCAGGGGAGCAGTACTTC | CASSSRLAGGSGEQYF
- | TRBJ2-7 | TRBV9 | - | TGTGCCAGCAGCGTAGGGCTGAACGAGCAGTACTTC | CASSVGLNEQYF
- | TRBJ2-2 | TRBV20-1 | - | TGCAGTGCGGGACACAGGGCTAACACCGGGGAGCTGTTTTTT | CSAGHRANTGELFF
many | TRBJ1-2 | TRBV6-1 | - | TGTGCCAGCAGTGTCGATACAGGGGGCTACACCTTC | CASSVDTGGYTF
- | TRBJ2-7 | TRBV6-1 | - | TGTGCCAGCATGTCAGGCCCGTACTACGAGCAGTACTTC | CASMSGPYYEQYF
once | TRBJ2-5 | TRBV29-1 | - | TGCAGCGTTGAAATAGGTCAAGAGACCCAGTACTTC | CSVEIGQETQYF
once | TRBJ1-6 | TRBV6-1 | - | TGTGCCAGCAGTGAAGTTTCAGCGGGACACTCAAATTCACCCCTCCACTTT | CASSEVSAGHSNSPLHF
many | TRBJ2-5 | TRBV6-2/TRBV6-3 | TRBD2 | TGTGCCACCCAAGCCGGGGGGGCAAGAGAGACCCAGTACTTC | CATQAGGARETQYF
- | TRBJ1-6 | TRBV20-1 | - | TGCGGATGCTACTCCCCGAGCTCCTATAATTCACCCCTCCACTTT | CGCYSPSSYNSPLHF
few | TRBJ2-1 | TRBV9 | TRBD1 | TGTGCCAGCAGCGTACAGGGGGTCAGCAACAATGAGCAGTTCTTC | CASSVQGVSNNEQFF
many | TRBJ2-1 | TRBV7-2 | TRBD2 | TGTGCCAGCAGCTTATTTGGCGGGGGGTACAATGAGCAGTTCTTC | CASSLFGGGYNEQFF
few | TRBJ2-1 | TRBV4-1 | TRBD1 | TGCGCCAGCAGCCAAGAGGACATCTCGGACAGGGGCTCCTACAATGAGCAGTTCTTC | CASSQEDISDRGSYNEQFF
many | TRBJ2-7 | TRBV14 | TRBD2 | TGTGCCAGCAGCCTCCGGCGGGGGGTAGGCTCCTACGAGCAGTACTTC | CASSLRRGVGSYEQYF
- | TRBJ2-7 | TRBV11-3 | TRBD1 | TGTGCCAGCAGCAAGCAGACCGGGACAGGGATAACGGGCGAGCAGTACTTC | CASSKQTGTGITGEQYF
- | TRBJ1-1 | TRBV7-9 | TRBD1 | TGTGCCAGCAGCGTCACAGGGGGCGCGAACACTGAAGCTTTCTTT | CASSVTGGANTEAFF
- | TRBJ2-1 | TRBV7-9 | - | TGTGCCAGCAGCTTAGAGTTTAGCTACAATGAGCAGTTCTTC | CASSLEFSYNEQFF
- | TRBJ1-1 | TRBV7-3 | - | TGTGCCAGCAGCTCCCAGGGGATGGGGAACACTGAAGCTTTCTTT | CASSSQGMGNTEAFF
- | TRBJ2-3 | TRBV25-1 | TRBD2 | TGTGCCAGCAGCCCGGGGGGGCGCGACACAGATACGCAGTATTTT | CASSPGGRDTDTQYF
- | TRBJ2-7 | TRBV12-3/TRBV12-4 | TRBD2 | TGTGCCAGCAGTTTAGGACTAGCGGGAGAGGGCGAGCAGTACTTC | CASSLGLAGEGEQYF
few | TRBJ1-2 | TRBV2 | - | TGTGCCAGCAGTGAAGGGGCCCTAAGGAACGGCTATGGCTACACCTTC | CASSEGALRNGYGYTF
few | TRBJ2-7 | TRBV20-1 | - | TGCAGTGCTAGAACGACAGAGCCTCGCGCCTACGAGCAGTACTTC | CSARTTEPRAYEQYF
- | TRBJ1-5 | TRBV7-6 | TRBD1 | TGTGCCAGCAGCTCAGGGGGAAACCAGCCCCAGCATTTT | CASSSGGNQPQHF
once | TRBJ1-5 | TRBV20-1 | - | TGCAGTGCTGTGGACAGAAGCAATCAGCCCCAGCATTTT | CSAVDRSNQPQHF
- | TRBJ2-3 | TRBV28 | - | TGTGCCAGCAGTTCGACAGGGAGGACTAGCACAGATACGCAGTATTTT | CASSSTGRTSTDTQYF
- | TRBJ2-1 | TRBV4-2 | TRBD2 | TGTGCCAGCAGCCCCCGGGGGGAGGGCCAGGATGAGCAGTTCTTC | CASSPRGEGQDEQFF
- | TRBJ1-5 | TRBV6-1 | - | TGTGCCAGCAGTGAAGCGTTCCAGCCCCAGCATTTT | CASSEAFQPQHF
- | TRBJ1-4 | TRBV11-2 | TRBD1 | TGTGCCAGCAGCTTTCAGGGGGCCCGTCGAAAACTGTTTTTT | CASSFQGARRKLFF
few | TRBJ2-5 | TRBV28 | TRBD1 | TGTGCCAGCAGTTTAACTGGGACAGGGGTCCAAGAGACCCAGTACTTC | CASSLTGTGVQETQYF
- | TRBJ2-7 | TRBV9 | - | TGTGCCAGCAGCGGAAACGAGCAGTACTTC | CASSGNEQYF
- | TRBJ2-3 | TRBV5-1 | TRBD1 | TGCGCCAGCAGCTTGGATCACAGGGGGATGCCAGATACGCAGTATTTT | CASSLDHRGMPDTQYF
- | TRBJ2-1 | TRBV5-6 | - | TGTGCCAGCAGCTTGTCCGGGACCAATGAGCAGTTCTTC | CASSLSGTNEQFF
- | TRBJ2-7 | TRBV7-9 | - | TGTGCCAGCAGCACCCAGGGGCGGGGTTACGAGCAGTACTTC | CASSTQGRGYEQYF
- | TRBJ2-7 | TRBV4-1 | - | TGCGCCAGCAGCTCCCGGACAGTAGACTACGAGCAGTACTTC | CASSSRTVDYEQYF
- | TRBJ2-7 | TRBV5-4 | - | TGTGCCAGCAGCTTGGGGGGGGCTGTATACGAGCAGTACTTC | CASSLGGAVYEQYF
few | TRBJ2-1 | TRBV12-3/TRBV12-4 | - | TGTGCCAGCAGTAAAGAAGGGAGCGGCGCCTACAATGAGCAGTTCTTC | CASSKEGSGAYNEQFF
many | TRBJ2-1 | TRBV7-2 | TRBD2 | TGTGCCAGCAGCGACCGGCCAGGCGGGAGGGACAATGAGCAGTTCTTC | CASSDRPGGRDNEQFF
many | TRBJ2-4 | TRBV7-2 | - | TGTGCCAGCAGCTTATACTCCGGAGCCAAAAACATTCAGTACTTC | CASSLYSGAKNIQYF